A selection of T cell receptor beta chains follows, all from one sample in a study of CD8+ T cells in alopecia areata. The repertoire was sequenced with immunoSEQ multiplex PCR; TCRdb's copy has only in-frame clones and lacks some. The table shows some 130,000 clones, with roughly 62% occurring only once. The sequencing here drew on CD4+ T cells sorted from blood, taken at week 0. Source of these receptors: a human donor with alopecia areata. Both conserved end residues are part of each CDR3. Fields, in order: clone size, J gene, V gene, D gene, CDR3 DNA, CDR3 protein. D genes are given only for firm matches. Not every row has a clone size; where given, it reads once, few, many or a size class.

clone size: NA
J gene: TRBJ1-4
V gene: TRBV25-1
D gene: NA
CDR3 DNA: TGTGCCAGCAGTGAACTCAGGGTGGCTGAAAAACTGTTTTTT
CDR3 protein: CASSELRVAEKLFF

clone size: NA
J gene: TRBJ2-5
V gene: TRBV18
D gene: NA
CDR3 DNA: TGTGCCAGCTCACCACCTAGCCCAGATACGCAGTACTTC
CDR3 protein: CASSPPSPDTQYF

clone size: NA
J gene: TRBJ1-2
V gene: TRBV30
D gene: TRBD1
CDR3 DNA: TGTGCCTGGAGTGTAAAAGTATGGACAGGGTATGGCTACACCTTC
CDR3 protein: CAWSVKVWTGYGYTF

clone size: NA
J gene: TRBJ2-5
V gene: TRBV5-1
D gene: NA
CDR3 DNA: TGCGCCAGCAGCTTTGCGGACAGAAAAGAGACCCAGTACTTC
CDR3 protein: CASSFADRKETQYF

clone size: once
J gene: TRBJ2-5
V gene: TRBV7-8
D gene: TRBD2
CDR3 DNA: TGTGCCAGCAGCCCCACCGGGACTACCTACGCAGAGACCCAGTACTTC
CDR3 protein: CASSPTGTTYAETQYF

clone size: NA
J gene: TRBJ2-5
V gene: TRBV29-1
D gene: TRBD1
CDR3 DNA: TGCAGCGTTGAAGGGAGGCAGGGGGCTGTACAAGAGACCCAGTACTTC
CDR3 protein: CSVEGRQGAVQETQYF

clone size: NA
J gene: TRBJ1-1
V gene: TRBV2
D gene: NA
CDR3 DNA: TGTGCCAGCAGTCCCGAGCGGTACGAAGCTTTCTTT
CDR3 protein: CASSPERYEAFF

clone size: NA
J gene: TRBJ2-5
V gene: TRBV2
D gene: TRBD1
CDR3 DNA: TGTGCCAGCAGCTTCGGGGACAGGGGAGGCGAGACCCAGTACTTC
CDR3 protein: CASSFGDRGGETQYF

clone size: few
J gene: TRBJ1-1
V gene: TRBV5-1
D gene: NA
CDR3 DNA: TGCGCCAGCAGCATGAGGGGGACTGAAGCTTTCTTT
CDR3 protein: CASSMRGTEAFF

clone size: NA
J gene: TRBJ2-3
V gene: TRBV29-1
D gene: NA
CDR3 DNA: TGCAGCGTGGACTGGGGCGGAGCCACAGATACGCAGTATTTT
CDR3 protein: CSVDWGGATDTQYF

clone size: NA
J gene: TRBJ2-1
V gene: TRBV7-8
D gene: TRBD2
CDR3 DNA: TGTGCCAGCGTGATTAGCGGGGCCCAGGTAAATGAGCAGTTCTTC
CDR3 protein: CASVISGAQVNEQFF

clone size: NA
J gene: TRBJ2-1
V gene: TRBV2
D gene: NA
CDR3 DNA: TGTGCCAGCGGAGGGGGATTCCAAAATGAGCGGCAGTTCTTC
CDR3 protein: CASGGGFQNERQFF

clone size: NA
J gene: TRBJ2-5
V gene: TRBV30
D gene: NA
CDR3 DNA: TGTGCCTGGAGTGTATCGACTACCCAGTACTTC
CDR3 protein: CAWSVSTTQYF

clone size: few
J gene: TRBJ1-5
V gene: TRBV2
D gene: TRBD1
CDR3 DNA: TGTGCCAGCAGTCAGACAGGGCTCAATCAGCCCCAGCATTTT
CDR3 protein: CASSQTGLNQPQHF

clone size: NA
J gene: TRBJ1-1
V gene: TRBV29-1
D gene: NA
CDR3 DNA: TGCAGCGTTGTGGGACGGCACATGAACACTGAAGCTTTCTTT
CDR3 protein: CSVVGRHMNTEAFF

clone size: NA
J gene: TRBJ1-6
V gene: TRBV6-5
D gene: TRBD1
CDR3 DNA: TGTGCCAGCAGTTACTCCGGACAGGGGAGGTCACCCCTCCACTTT
CDR3 protein: CASSYSGQGRSPLHF

clone size: few
J gene: TRBJ2-3
V gene: TRBV5-1
D gene: NA
CDR3 DNA: TGCGCCAGCGGGGTTACCACAGATACGCAGTATTTT
CDR3 protein: CASGVTTDTQYF

clone size: NA
J gene: TRBJ2-3
V gene: TRBV4-2
D gene: NA
CDR3 DNA: TGTGCCAGCAGCCAAGACCCCTCCAGCTTAGTGGTCCCAGATACGCAGTATTTT
CDR3 protein: CASSQDPSSLVVPDTQYF

clone size: NA
J gene: TRBJ1-2
V gene: TRBV25-1
D gene: NA
CDR3 DNA: TGTGCCAGCAGTGCGGTGGGCGAAGGAGGCTACACCTTC
CDR3 protein: CASSAVGEGGYTF

clone size: few
J gene: TRBJ1-2
V gene: TRBV7-9
D gene: NA
CDR3 DNA: TGTGCCAGCAGCCTCGGCGGAGCAGCATACTATGGCTACACCTTC
CDR3 protein: CASSLGGAAYYGYTF

clone size: NA
J gene: TRBJ1-4
V gene: TRBV7-2
D gene: NA
CDR3 DNA: TGTGCCAGCAGCCCCTTGGGCAGGGGTGAAAAACTGTTTTTT
CDR3 protein: CASSPLGRGEKLFF

clone size: NA
J gene: TRBJ2-5
V gene: TRBV6-6
D gene: NA
CDR3 DNA: TGTGCCAGCAGTTACCTCCAAGAGACCCAGTACTTC
CDR3 protein: CASSYLQETQYF

clone size: NA
J gene: TRBJ2-2
V gene: TRBV28
D gene: NA
CDR3 DNA: TGTGCCAGCAAGACGATCGGGGAGCTGTTTTTT
CDR3 protein: CASKTIGELFF

clone size: NA
J gene: TRBJ1-1
V gene: TRBV29-1
D gene: NA
CDR3 DNA: TGCAGCGTTGAAGGAGGGGGGAACACTGAAGCTTTCTTT
CDR3 protein: CSVEGGGNTEAFF

clone size: NA
J gene: TRBJ2-2
V gene: TRBV7-9
D gene: NA
CDR3 DNA: TGTGCCAGCAGCTTAGGAATAGGGAACCCGACGCCCGGGGAGCTGTTTTTT
CDR3 protein: CASSLGIGNPTPGELFF

clone size: NA
J gene: TRBJ2-7
V gene: TRBV4-2
D gene: TRBD2
CDR3 DNA: TGTGCCAGCAGCCAAGTACTAGCCGGGGGGGGATCCTACGAGCAGTACTTC
CDR3 protein: CASSQVLAGGGSYEQYF

clone size: NA
J gene: TRBJ1-2
V gene: TRBV10-3
D gene: TRBD1
CDR3 DNA: TGTGCCACCTCGACAGGGGCGGGGGGCTACACCTTC
CDR3 protein: CATSTGAGGYTF

clone size: few
J gene: TRBJ2-4
V gene: TRBV10-3
D gene: TRBD1
CDR3 DNA: TGTGCCATCAGTGATTGGGACAGGAACATTCAGTACTTC
CDR3 protein: CAISDWDRNIQYF

clone size: NA
J gene: TRBJ1-1
V gene: TRBV29-1
D gene: NA
CDR3 DNA: TGCAGCGTTGAAGTCCCCAGGTACTTCACTGAAGCTTTCTTT
CDR3 protein: CSVEVPRYFTEAFF

clone size: NA
J gene: TRBJ2-2
V gene: TRBV7-9
D gene: TRBD1
CDR3 DNA: TGTGCCAGCAGCTTAGGTGTCGGACAGGGATTATCCGGGGAGCTGTTTTTT
CDR3 protein: CASSLGVGQGLSGELFF

clone size: NA
J gene: TRBJ1-2
V gene: TRBV15
D gene: NA
CDR3 DNA: TGTGCCACCAGCAGAGATCTTCCTGGATCGGGGTATGGCTACACCTTC
CDR3 protein: CATSRDLPGSGYGYTF